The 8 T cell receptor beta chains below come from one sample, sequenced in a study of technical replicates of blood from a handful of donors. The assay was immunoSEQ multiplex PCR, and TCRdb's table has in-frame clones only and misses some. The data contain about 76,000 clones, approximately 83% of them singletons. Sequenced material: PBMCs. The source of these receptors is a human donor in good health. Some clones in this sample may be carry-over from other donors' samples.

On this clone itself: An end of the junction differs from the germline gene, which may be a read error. The CDR3, as DNA: TGTGCCAGCAGCCTCGACTTGACTCTAGCGGGAGTTGAGTTC. The encoded protein is CASSLDLTLAGVEF. The gene calls are TRBV9 and TRBJ2-4, with 10 bases aligning to TRBD2. Germline lookup yields CDR1 SGDLS and CDR2 YYNGEE. CDR3 size: 14 residues.

Written as DNA, the CDR3 is TGTGCCAGTAGTATTCGGACAAGCAGGTGGGAGACCCAGTACTTC. Protein product: CASSIRTSRWETQYF. This chain uses TRBV19 with TRBJ2-5, with D perhaps matching TRBD1 (5 bases). V lost 3 bases and J 5 bases, leaving 16 bases between the germline ends. CDR3 size: 15 residues. Germline CDR1 and CDR2: LNHDA and SQIVND (reference sequence).

CDR3 in amino acids: CASSKGQNHYEQYF. CDR3 bases: TGTGCCAGCAGCAAGGGACAGAATCACTACGAGCAGTACTTC. The J gene is TRBJ2-7, the V gene TRBV13; 7 positions match TRBD1. J was trimmed by 3 bases and V by 5 bases; bases with no gene match: 7. This CDR3 region has 14 residues. Germline loops: CDR1 PRHDT, CDR2 FYEKMQ (reference sequence).

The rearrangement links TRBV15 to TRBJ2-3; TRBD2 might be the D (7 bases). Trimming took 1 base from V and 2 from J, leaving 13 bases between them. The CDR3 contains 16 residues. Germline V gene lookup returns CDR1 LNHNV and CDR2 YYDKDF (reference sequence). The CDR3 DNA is TGTGCCACCAGCAGAGGATCGGGGGGCCCCACAGATACGCAGTATTTT. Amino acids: CATSRGSGGPTDTQYF. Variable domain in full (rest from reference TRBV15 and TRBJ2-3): DAMVIQNPRYQVTQFGKPVTLSCSQTLNHNVMYWYQQKSSQAPKLLFHYYDKDFNNEADTPDNFQSRRPNTSFCFLDIRSPGLGDTAMYLCATSRGSGGPTDTQYFGPGTRLTVL.

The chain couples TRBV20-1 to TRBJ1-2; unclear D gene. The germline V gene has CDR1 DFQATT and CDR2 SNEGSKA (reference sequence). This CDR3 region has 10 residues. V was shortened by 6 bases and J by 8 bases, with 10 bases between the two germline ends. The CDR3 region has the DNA TGCAGTGCAGCGGAAGGAGGCTACACCTTC. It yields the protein CSAAEGGYTF.

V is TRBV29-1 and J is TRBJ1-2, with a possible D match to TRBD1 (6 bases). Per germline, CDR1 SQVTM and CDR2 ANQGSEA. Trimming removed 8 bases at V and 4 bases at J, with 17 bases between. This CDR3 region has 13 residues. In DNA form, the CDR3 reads TGCAGCTCCGTCGGGGGGCTCGGCTATGGCTACACCTTC. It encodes CSSVGGLGYGYTF.

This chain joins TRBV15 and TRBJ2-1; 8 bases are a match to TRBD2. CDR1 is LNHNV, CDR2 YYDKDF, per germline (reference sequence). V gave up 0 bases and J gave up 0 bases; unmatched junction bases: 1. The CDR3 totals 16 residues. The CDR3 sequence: CATSRESGGSYNEQFF. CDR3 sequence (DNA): TGTGCCACCAGCAGAGAAAGCGGGGGCTCCTACAATGAGCAGTTCTTC.

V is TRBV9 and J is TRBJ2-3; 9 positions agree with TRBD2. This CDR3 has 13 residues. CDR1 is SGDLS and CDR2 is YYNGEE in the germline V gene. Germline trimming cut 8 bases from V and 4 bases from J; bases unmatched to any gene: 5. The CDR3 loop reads CASGVAGADTQYF. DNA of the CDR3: TGTGCCAGTGGAGTAGCGGGGGCAGATACGCAGTATTTT.